Presented here are 19 T cell receptor beta chains from one specimen sequenced in a study of cytomegalovirus exposure and HLA in healthy donors. Primers: 60 Vbeta forward and 13 Jbeta reverse. The protocol was immunoSEQ multiplex PCR, while the TCRdb copy is restricted to in-frame clones and leaves out a portion. The table has about 160,000 clones, approximately 80% seen once. The sequenced sample was PBMCs. These receptors came from a young man in good health and CMV-seronegative.

The rearrangement joins TRBV27 to TRBJ1-1, with TRBD1 as a possible D gene (5 bases). Trimming shortened V by 2 bases and J by 0 bases, and 13 bases separated the two germline ends. The CDR3 is 16 amino acids. Germline V CDR1 and CDR2: MNHEY, SMNVEV (reference sequence). The CDR3 here is CASSLGAGQVNTEAFF. The CDR3 DNA is TGTGCCAGCAGTTTAGGGGCAGGGCAAGTGAACACTGAAGCTTTCTTT.

The J gene is TRBJ2-7, the V gene TRBV5-5, with D unresolved. V lost 2 bases to trimming and J lost 1 base, with 7 bases between them. Per the germline V gene, CDR1 is SGHKS and CDR2 is YYEKEE (reference sequence). CDR3 length: 13 residues. The CDR3 sequence is CASSLVASYEQYF. The CDR3 nucleotides are TGTGCCAGCAGCTTAGTGGCTTCCTACGAGCAGTACTTC.

There are a few counts of this clone. The rearrangement uses TRBV5-4 and TRBJ2-1, with D tentatively TRBD2 (5 bases). This CDR3 region has 13 residues. Looked up from germline, CDR1 is SGHNT and CDR2 is YYREEE (reference sequence). Trimming stripped 0 bases from V and 8 bases from J, with 9 bases between. CDR3 loop: CASSLDRGDEQFF. CDR3 nucleotide sequence: TGTGCCAGCAGCTTGGATCGGGGAGATGAGCAGTTCTTC.

The chain employs TRBV10-3 and TRBJ2-1; TRBD2 matches at 7 bases. Losses at the gene ends were 0 bases for V and 4 bases for J; bases not matched to a gene: 9. CDR1 is ENHRY and CDR2 is SYGVKD in the germline V gene. The CDR3 sequence is 17 residues long. CDR3 sequence reads: CAISESLPGGGYNEQFF. Written as DNA, the CDR3 is TGTGCCATCAGTGAGTCCCTTCCGGGAGGTGGGTACAATGAGCAGTTCTTC.

The V and J genes are TRBV30 and TRBJ1-5, with D unresolved. V was trimmed by 4 bases and J by 5 bases, leaving 12 bases between them. This CDR3 is 13 amino acids long. Germline V gene data show CDR1 as GTSNPN and CDR2 as SVGIG (reference sequence). The CDR3 region is CAWTLSGDQPQHF. CDR3 DNA: TGTGCCTGGACCTTAAGCGGGGATCAGCCCCAGCATTTT.

CDR3 nucleotides: TGTGCCAGCAGCCCGTGGCGGACAGACTATGGCTACACCTTC. Its protein product is CASSPWRTDYGYTF. V gene TRBV7-2 combines with J gene TRBJ1-2; D may be TRBD1 (6 bases). The length of the CDR3 is 14 residues. Germline-derived CDR1 and CDR2 are SGHTA and FQGNSA. The ends were cut back, 5 bases at V and 3 bases at J, with 13 bases in the middle.

As to this clone: A read error may account for a junction end that differs from germline. This chain connects TRBV15 to TRBJ1-5; TRBD1 aligns across 12 bases. This CDR3 is built from 15 residues. Germline loops: CDR1 LNHNV, CDR2 YYDKDF (reference sequence). The CDR3 nucleotides read TGTGCCACCAGCCGAGAAAGGGACAGGGGGCGGCCCCAGCATTTT. As protein: CATSRERDRGRPQHF.

This clone is a singleton in its sample. The chain carries TRBV9 and TRBJ2-7, with D possibly being TRBD2 (5 bases). The CDR3 has 14 residues. Germline loops: CDR1 SGDLS, CDR2 YYNGEE. Trimming removed 0 bases at V and 3 bases at J, with 10 bases between. Written as DNA, the CDR3 is TGTGCCAGCAGCGTAGCCCCGGGAATCTACGAGCAGTACTTC. Translating gives CASSVAPGIYEQYF.

This sequence joins TRBV5-1 and TRBJ2-1, with a possible D match to TRBD2 (7 bases). Germline-derived CDR1 and CDR2 are SGHRS and YFSETQ. CDR3 size: 17 residues. V was clipped by 0 bases and J by 4 bases, with 17 bases between them. The CDR3 nucleotides read TGCGCCAGCAGCTTGGTCGGGGGAGGGGGAAGTTACAATGAGCAGTTCTTC. It specifies CASSLVGGGGSYNEQFF.

The rearrangement uses TRBV27 and TRBJ2-7, with 7 bases matching TRBD1. Germline CDR1 MNHEY, CDR2 SMNVEV (reference sequence). The CDR3 spans 16 residues. V lost 2 bases to trimming and J lost 2 bases; unmatched junction nucleotides: 9. CDR3 in amino acids: CASSLASRGPPYEQYF. CDR3 DNA sequence: TGTGCCAGCAGTTTAGCCTCGAGGGGGCCCCCCTACGAGCAGTACTTC.

The J gene is TRBJ1-5, the V gene TRBV29-1, with D perhaps matching TRBD1 (5 bases). Germline V gives CDR1 SQVTM, CDR2 ANQGSEA. This CDR3 contains 12 residues. V was pared by 6 bases and J by 4 bases, with 10 bases between. CDR3 in amino acids: CSVTAPNQPQHF. For the CDR3, the DNA is TGCAGCGTGACAGCCCCGAATCAGCCCCAGCATTTT.

This clone has a handful of counts. The chain combines TRBV9 with TRBJ1-6; D is possibly TRBD1 (6 bases). V lost 5 bases, J lost 8 bases, and 17 bases lay in between. The CDR3 extends over 15 amino acids. CDR1 and CDR2 from the germline V gene are SGDLS and YYNGEE. The CDR3 region has the DNA TGTGCCAGCAGAGACGTCCCGGGACAACATTCACCCCTCCACTTT. Translating gives CASRDVPGQHSPLHF.

This sequence joins TRBV7-9 and TRBJ2-7; a possible D gene is TRBD2 (6 bases). Deletions cut 1 base from V and 3 bases from J, with 7 bases between. The CDR3 sequence is 13 residues long. Germline V CDR1 and CDR2: SEHNR, FQNEAQ (reference sequence). Written as DNA, the CDR3 is TGTGCCAGCAGCTTAGTGGAGGGCTACGAGCAGTACTTC. It yields the protein CASSLVEGYEQYF.

The chain combines TRBV29-1 with TRBJ1-1, with D perhaps TRBD1 (5 bases). From germline, CDR1 is SQVTM and CDR2 ANQGSEA. The CDR3 has 12 amino acids. Trimming shortened V by 7 bases and J by 2 bases, and 11 bases separated the two germline ends. DNA for the CDR3: TGCAGCGCTTGGGACTTAAACACTGAAGCTTTCTTT. This gives the protein CSAWDLNTEAFF.

CDR3 nucleotides: TGCAGCGTTGATTGGGCGGGGAACACTGAAGCTTTCTTT. It yields the protein CSVDWAGNTEAFF. The rearrangement uses TRBV29-1 and TRBJ1-1; D remains unclear. V was pared by 3 bases and J by 1 base, with 9 bases between. Germline-derived CDR1 and CDR2 are SQVTM and ANQGSEA. The CDR3 covers 13 residues.

V is TRBV7-9 and J is TRBJ2-7, with D uncertain. The V end was cut by 1 base, the J end by 6 bases, with 10 bases between. The CDR3 has 13 amino acids. Germline CDR1 SEHNR, CDR2 FQNEAQ (reference sequence). The CDR3 is CASSLESGREQYF. CDR3 nucleotide sequence: TGTGCCAGCAGCTTAGAATCTGGCCGCGAGCAGTACTTC.

This chain joins TRBV9 and TRBJ2-7; 8 positions match TRBD1. With V trimmed by 2 bases and J by 0 bases, 7 bases remained unmatched. The CDR3 totals 16 residues. The germline CDR1 and CDR2 sequences are SGDLS and YYNGEE. The CDR3 spells CASSVSDRGLSYEQYF. Here the CDR3 DNA reads TGTGCCAGCAGCGTCAGCGACAGGGGCCTCTCCTACGAGCAGTACTTC. Full variable domain (rest looked up from reference TRBV9 and TRBJ2-7): DSGVTQTPKHLITATGQRVTLRCSPRSGDLSVYWYQQSLDQGLQFLIQYYNGEERAKGNILERFSAQQFPDLHSELNLSSLELGDSALYFCASSVSDRGLSYEQYFGPGTRLTVT.

This clone has a handful of counts. The CDR3 is CASSLRDRGAGAYEQYF. CDR3 nucleotide sequence: TGTGCCAGCAGTCTCCGGGACAGGGGTGCGGGGGCCTACGAGCAGTACTTC. The chain employs TRBV27 and TRBJ2-7; 10 bases map to TRBD1. The CDR3 is 17 residues long. In germline, CDR1 is MNHEY, CDR2 SMNVEV (reference sequence). The junction had 12 bases not matched to a gene; V was cut back by 5 bases and J by 2 bases.

The rearrangement joins TRBV5-1 to TRBJ2-5, with TRBD2 matching 8 bases. V was clipped by 1 base and J by 3 bases; unmatched bases: 5. There are 15 residues in the CDR3. Germline V gene lookup returns CDR1 SGHRS and CDR2 YFSETQ. CDR3 sequence reads: CASSLPAGAEETQYF. The CDR3 bases are TGCGCCAGCAGCTTGCCAGCGGGAGCCGAAGAGACCCAGTACTTC.